This TCR beta chain was identified during a study of blood T cells in healthy people across ages. CDR1 and CDR2 from the germline V gene are SGHTA and FQGNSA. This CDR3 region has 17 residues. V dropped 4 bases and J dropped 0 bases, with 17 bases sitting between them. For this clonotype: Its antigen is as yet unknown.

Study-wide results and caveats: Per million T cells, TCR beta diversity dropped roughly linearly as age increased.

Researchers isolated at least 7 million PBMCs per sample. PCR was performed a second time for about 7 to 12 cycles using a sample-barcoded 5' primer and a J-beta primer mix. Researchers report that each sample yielded at least 3 million CDR3-containing paired-end reads. In TCRdb, the 5' RACE reads were re-called with MiXCR into one record per CDR3 protein. The profile covers roughly 1.5 million distinct CDR3 sequences, with approximately 42% appearing a single time and approximately 4.1% taken by the ten largest. The chain couples TRBV7-2 to TRBJ2-3; D is possibly TRBD2 (5 bases). The receptor comes from a woman aged 18-30 years in good health. Source material: blood. CDR3 coding DNA: TGTGCCAGCAGCTCCAGGTTGGGAAGCGGTAGCACAGATACGCAGTATTTT. Its protein is CASSSRLGSGSTDTQYF.